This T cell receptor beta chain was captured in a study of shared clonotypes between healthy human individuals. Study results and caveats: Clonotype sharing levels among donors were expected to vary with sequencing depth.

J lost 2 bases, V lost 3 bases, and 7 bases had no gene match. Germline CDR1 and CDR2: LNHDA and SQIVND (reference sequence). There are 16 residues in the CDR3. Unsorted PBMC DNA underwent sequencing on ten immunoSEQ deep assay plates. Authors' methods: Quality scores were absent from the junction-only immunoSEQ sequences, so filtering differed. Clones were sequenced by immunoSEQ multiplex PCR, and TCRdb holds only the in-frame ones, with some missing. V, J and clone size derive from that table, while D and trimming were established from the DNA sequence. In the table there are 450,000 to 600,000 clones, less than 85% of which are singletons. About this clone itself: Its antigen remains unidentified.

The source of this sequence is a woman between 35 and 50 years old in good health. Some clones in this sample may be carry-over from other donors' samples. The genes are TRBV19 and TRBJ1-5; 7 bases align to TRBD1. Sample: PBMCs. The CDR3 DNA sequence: TGTGCCAGTAGTATTCCGGGCAGGGGGGGCAATCAGCCCCAGCATTTT. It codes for CASSIPGRGGNQPQHF.